This T cell receptor beta chain was identified in a study of T-cell reconstitution after alpha-beta-depleted transplantation in children (dated by TCRdb to the mid-2010s). As for the study more broadly: Using TCR repertoire profiling, the study quantitatively followed how T-cell immune reconstitution unfolded in children after TCRalphabeta/CD19-depleted allogeneic hematopoietic cell transplantation.

The CDR3 runs 15 residues from the cysteine to the phenylalanine. Left in the record is the CDR3 DNA by itself, 45 bases read in frame from the first base. Relative to germline, V is missing 3 bases and J is missing 5 bases, with 7 bases of the junction outside any gene match. CDR1 and CDR2 (SGDLS, YYNGEE) derive from the germline V gene. Libraries were made using PCR. For sequencing, an Illumina HiSeq 2500 was employed. TCR libraries were prepared with molecular barcoding, using unique molecular identifiers to normalize TCRbeta repertoire quantification. The public reads were quality trimmed at Q25 with fastp and then assembled into clones with MiXCR by TCRdb, keeping productive beta chains. Entries are consolidated by CDR3 protein sequence, retaining the most common genes and DNA. This sample lists some 590,000 distinct CDR3 sequences; roughly a tenth were detected once. Clones ranked in the top ten supply about 4% of the sample.

This clonotype was seen ten or more times. The specificity of this receptor is unknown. No quality values exist for individual bases; no much larger clone is one base distant. The receptor was isolated from a human donor who donated a stem cell graft to a child with acute myeloid leukemia. The sequence links TRBV9 to TRBJ2-7; a stretch of 11 junction bases matches TRBD2. The source was PBMCs from the stem cell graft donor, collected from the stem cell graft. Here the CDR3 is given as CASSEQGLAVDEQYF. Here is the DNA: TGTGCCAGCAGCGAACAGGGACTAGCGGTCGACGAGCAGTACTTC.